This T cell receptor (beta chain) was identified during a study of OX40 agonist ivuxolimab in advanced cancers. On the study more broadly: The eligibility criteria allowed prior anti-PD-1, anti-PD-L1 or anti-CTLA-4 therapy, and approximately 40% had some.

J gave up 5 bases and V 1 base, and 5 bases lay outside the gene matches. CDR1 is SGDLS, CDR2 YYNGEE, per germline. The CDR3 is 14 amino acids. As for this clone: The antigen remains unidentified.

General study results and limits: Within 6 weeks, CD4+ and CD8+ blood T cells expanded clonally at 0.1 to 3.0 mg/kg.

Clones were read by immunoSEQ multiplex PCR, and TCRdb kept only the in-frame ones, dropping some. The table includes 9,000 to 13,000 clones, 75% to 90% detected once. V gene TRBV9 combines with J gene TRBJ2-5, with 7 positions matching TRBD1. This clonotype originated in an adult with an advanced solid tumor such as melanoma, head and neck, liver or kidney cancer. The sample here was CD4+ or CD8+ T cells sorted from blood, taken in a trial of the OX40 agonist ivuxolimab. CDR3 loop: CASSVWDSGETQYF. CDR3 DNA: TGTGCCAGCAGCGTATGGGACAGTGGGGAGACCCAGTACTTC.